This TCR beta chain was sequenced for a study of T cells in Graves' hyperthyroidism and ophthalmopathy (dated by TCRdb to about 2019). Context from the whole study: Peripheral blood samples were taken at initial diagnosis, before any treatment was given. Once sampling was done, hyperthyroidism patients were given methimazole at a starting dose of 30 mg daily, whereas ophthalmopathy patients were given high-dose intravenous methylprednisolone. A discovery cohort of around 98 patients, 43 with Graves' ophthalmopathy and 55 to 65 with stable Graves' hyperthyroidism, was used to find distinguishing TCR V-J signatures. Thyroid tissue and blood T-cell repertoires from six Graves' hyperthyroidism patients were also compared in the study. TCR Vbeta CDR3 sequencing of some 140 peripheral blood samples (over 40 ophthalmopathy, about 75 hyperthyroidism and roughly 17 progressor patients) is reported in the paper. Whether ophthalmopathy could be predicted prospectively was tested in an independent validation cohort made up of 18 to 20 hyperthyroidism patients plus 17 patients who later progressed to ophthalmopathy. The 75 to 100 discovery patients were randomly divided into training and test sets at a 7:3 ratio.

The CDR3 contains 16 residues, cysteine and phenylalanine counted. The retained sequence is limited to the CDR3, 48 bases, with the frame set at the first base. V loses 7 bases at its end and J loses 2 bases; junction bases beyond the gene matches: 12. About this clonotype: It lacks a known antigen. No much larger clone is present one base from it, and per-base qualities are unavailable.

Stable Graves' hyperthyroidism was defined as no progression to ophthalmopathy during 18 months of follow-up. Hyperthyroidism patients were aged 18 to 65 years and newly diagnosed, with disease duration of less than 2 months. Patients with uncontrolled infections, other autoimmune diseases, pregnancy or lactation were excluded. Clinical symptoms, serum thyroxine and TRAb, thyroid ultrasound, and orbital computed tomography formed the basis for the diagnoses. PBMCs were separated from under 11 ml of fresh peripheral blood using Ficoll-Paque density gradient centrifugation. Total RNA was extracted using Trizol reagent, and RNA quality was assessed on an Agilent 2100 Bioanalyzer. What the authors observed across the whole study: A model built on a 13 V-J signature distinguished ophthalmopathy from stable hyperthyroidism, reaching 85% to 90% sensitivity and around 81% specificity in cross-validation and 80%/75% in testing. Most expanded thyroid clonotypes (frequency above 0.001) were also detected in blood, a finding suggesting that blood repertoires may reflect thyroid immune responses. Sample size was not statistically predetermined, and investigators were not blinded to group allocation. In validation, the model predicted progression to ophthalmopathy a median of roughly 6.2 months before onset, with approximately 68% sensitivity and almost 75% specificity.

Amplification of TCR beta CDR3 regions was carried out from RNA transcripts. The first round of RT-PCR for the TCR CDR3 was performed with the HTBI primer set and the Qiagen OneStep RT-PCR kit. Libraries were constructed in a second round of multiplex PCR, after which size selection and purification were performed. The libraries were sequenced on an Illumina HiSeq2000 using paired-end 100 bp reads. On the study's bioinformatics: SOAPnuke was used to process the raw data, removing reads that contained adapters or uncalled bases, had a mean Phred below 15, or lacked an exact match to the constant primer or identifier. High-quality paired reads were merged with COPE v1.2.5, and unique nucleotide sequences were defined as clonotypes. Clonotypes were aligned to IMGT TRBV, TRBD and TRBJ reference segments using MiTCR v1.1. Only V-J combinations with frequency above 0.0001, covering 99% to 99.2% of repertoires, were analysed. A TCS score was defined as the ratio of F50 (clonal expansion) to E x V (chaos), with BLOSUM62-based TCRdist applied between CDR3 peptides within each V-J. Welch's t-statistics and random forest reduced approximately 520 V-J features to 13, which were used in a naive Bayes classifier (R e1071). TCRdb's own reprocessing of the public reads used fastp at Q25 and MiXCR and kept productive beta chains. CDR3 protein duplicates are merged, each entry listing the most common genes and DNA. V and J calls and clone size were set by TCRdb, not the authors. The sample yields approximately 430,000 distinct CDR3 sequences; approximately 14% were counted once. About 14% of the sample is in the top ten clones.

Source material: blood. This sequence was found in a woman aged 18-29 years with Graves' hyperthyroidism. In this chain, TRBV12-3 or TRBV12-4 is recombined with TRBJ2-3, with 7 bases aligning to TRBD1. CDR3 region: CASTLGQTITTDTQYF. The nucleotide sequence is given as TGTGCCAGCACCCTGGGACAGACTATTACCACAGATACGCAGTATTTT.